This T cell receptor beta chain was sequenced in a study of T cell repertoires in cytomegalovirus infection. Note on this clonotype: Its matching antigen is unknown.

TCRdb independently ran MiXCR on the reads; one entry per CDR3 protein. Counted here are 700,000 to 950,000 distinct CDR3 sequences, approximately 29% occurring once; the ten biggest clones make up roughly 12%. CDR1 MNHEY and CDR2 SVGEGT come from the germline V gene. The CDR3 covers 14 residues. J was trimmed by 5 bases and V by 9 bases; bases with no gene match: 8. V usage is TRBV6-2 or TRBV6-3 and J usage is TRBJ2-5; 11 nucleotides agree with TRBD2. The sequences come from cultured CD8+ T cells from PBMCs, collected from culture after CMV antigen stimulation. The receptor's source is a human donor in good health (CMV status not recorded). Some clones in this sample may be carry-over from other donors' samples. This CDR3 is CASHSGGAGETQYF. In DNA form, the CDR3 reads TGTGCCAGTCATAGCGGGGGGGCCGGGGAGACCCAGTACTTC.